This is a list of T cell receptor beta chains from one sample in a study of early T cells in non-severe SARS-CoV-2 infection. TCRdb passed the 5' RACE reads through MiXCR, listing each CDR3 protein once. The sample has about 77,000 distinct CDR3 sequences, 16% seen once. Specimen: whole blood. Every receptor here comes from an adult who was a healthcare worker with PCR-confirmed SARS-CoV-2 infection or an uninfected control (not recorded which). Both conserved end residues are part of each CDR3. The D gene is left open where the match is weak. Expanded clones get a size class; other rows say once, few or many, or leave the size out.

CDR3 DNA: TGCAGCGGTGGAGGATTAGCTGATAAAGGGGGGACCCAGTACTTC; CDR3 protein: CSGGGLADKGGTQYF; V gene: TRBV29-1; clone size: .; D gene: .; J gene: TRBJ2-5
CDR3 DNA: TGTGCCAGCAGCTGGGACAGGATTGGCACTGAAGCTTTCTTT; CDR3 protein: CASSWDRIGTEAFF; V gene: TRBV11-2; clone size: .; D gene: TRBD1; J gene: TRBJ1-1
CDR3 DNA: TGTGCCAGCAGCCCCCCGAGAGGTCGGGTCCACAATGAGCAGTTCTTC; CDR3 protein: CASSPPRGRVHNEQFF; V gene: TRBV9; clone size: .; D gene: .; J gene: TRBJ2-1
CDR3 DNA: TGCAGTGCCAGGGGTTCTAACTATGGCTACACCTTC; CDR3 protein: CSARGSNYGYTF; V gene: TRBV20-1; clone size: .; D gene: .; J gene: TRBJ1-2
CDR3 DNA: TGCAGTGCTAGATCAAGGGGGGACTATGGCTACACCTTC; CDR3 protein: CSARSRGDYGYTF; V gene: TRBV20-1; clone size: .; D gene: .; J gene: TRBJ1-2
CDR3 DNA: TGTGCCAGCAGTTTTCGTCGGGGGGCCCACGAGCAGTACTTC; CDR3 protein: CASSFRRGAHEQYF; V gene: TRBV28; clone size: .; D gene: .; J gene: TRBJ2-7
CDR3 DNA: TGCAGCGTCCAGGTCCGGGGTACAGATACGCAGTATTTT; CDR3 protein: CSVQVRGTDTQYF; V gene: TRBV29-1; clone size: few; D gene: .; J gene: TRBJ2-3
CDR3 DNA: TGCAGTGCTAGGTGGGACAGCTATAAGCAGTTCTTC; CDR3 protein: CSARWDSYKQFF; V gene: TRBV20-1; clone size: few; D gene: TRBD1; J gene: TRBJ2-1
CDR3 DNA: TGTGCCAGCAGGGTTTCTGGGCTAATGAACACTGAAGCTTTCTTT; CDR3 protein: CASRVSGLMNTEAFF; V gene: TRBV6-1; clone size: .; D gene: .; J gene: TRBJ1-1
CDR3 DNA: TGTGCCAGCAGCTTTAGAAGCACGGGGCAAGAGACCCAGTACTTC; CDR3 protein: CASSFRSTGQETQYF; V gene: TRBV7-3; clone size: many; D gene: .; J gene: TRBJ2-5
CDR3 DNA: TGTGCCAGCACGTCGCTAGCATTTAGCTACAATGAGCAGTTCTTC; CDR3 protein: CASTSLAFSYNEQFF; V gene: TRBV2; clone size: many; D gene: .; J gene: TRBJ2-1
CDR3 DNA: TGTGCCAGCAGTTTTGACAGGTCCCCGGCAAACTATGGCTACACCTTC; CDR3 protein: CASSFDRSPANYGYTF; V gene: TRBV12-3/TRBV12-4; clone size: few; D gene: .; J gene: TRBJ1-2
CDR3 DNA: TGTGCCAGCGCCGAGGTGTACGGGGAGCTGTTTTTT; CDR3 protein: CASAEVYGELFF; V gene: TRBV2; clone size: few; D gene: .; J gene: TRBJ2-2
CDR3 DNA: TGTGCCATCAGTGAAGGTTGGGGGTCAGGCAATCAGCCCCAGCATTTT; CDR3 protein: CAISEGWGSGNQPQHF; V gene: TRBV10-3; clone size: .; D gene: .; J gene: TRBJ1-5
CDR3 DNA: TGCAGCGCTCAGACAGGCCGGAACACTGAAGCTTTCTTT; CDR3 protein: CSAQTGRNTEAFF; V gene: TRBV29-1; clone size: .; D gene: .; J gene: TRBJ1-1
CDR3 DNA: TGCAGCGTCCAGACAGGGGCCTCAATGAACACTGAAGCTTTCTTT; CDR3 protein: CSVQTGASMNTEAFF; V gene: TRBV29-1; clone size: few; D gene: TRBD1; J gene: TRBJ1-1
CDR3 DNA: TGCAGTGCTAGAGGGCAGGATTCCCCCTACGAGCAGTACTTC; CDR3 protein: CSARGQDSPYEQYF; V gene: TRBV20-1; clone size: .; D gene: .; J gene: TRBJ2-7
CDR3 DNA: TGTGCCAGCTCACCACTCCGGGGTTTCTACGAGCAGTACTTC; CDR3 protein: CASSPLRGFYEQYF; V gene: TRBV18; clone size: few; D gene: .; J gene: TRBJ2-7
CDR3 DNA: TGTGCCACCAGAAATAGCGGGGGCACAGATACGCAGTATTTT; CDR3 protein: CATRNSGGTDTQYF; V gene: TRBV24-1; clone size: .; D gene: TRBD2; J gene: TRBJ2-3
CDR3 DNA: TGTGCCAGCAGTTTTGACGGAGGGCCCTACGAGCAGTACTTC; CDR3 protein: CASSFDGGPYEQYF; V gene: TRBV12-3/TRBV12-4; clone size: few; D gene: .; J gene: TRBJ2-7
CDR3 DNA: TGTGCCAGCAGTTACTCGACCCTCCTGGTGAACACTGAAGCTTTCTTT; CDR3 protein: CASSYSTLLVNTEAFF; V gene: TRBV6-5; clone size: few; D gene: .; J gene: TRBJ1-1
CDR3 DNA: TGTGCCAGCAGTCTTATCCACCCTAACTATGGCTACACCTTC; CDR3 protein: CASSLIHPNYGYTF; V gene: TRBV28; clone size: .; D gene: .; J gene: TRBJ1-2
CDR3 DNA: TGTGCCAGTCAACCCGGGACAGGGAGGACAGATACGCAGTATTTT; CDR3 protein: CASQPGTGRTDTQYF; V gene: TRBV12-3/TRBV12-4; clone size: many; D gene: TRBD1; J gene: TRBJ2-3
CDR3 DNA: TGTGCCAGCGGGCGGCTAGCGGAGACCCAGTACTTC; CDR3 protein: CASGRLAETQYF; V gene: TRBV7-6; clone size: many; D gene: .; J gene: TRBJ2-5
CDR3 DNA: TGTGCTAGCAGCTTAGTGGACCCTCTGTCGTGCAATGAGCAGTTCTTC; CDR3 protein: CASSLVDPLSCNEQFF; V gene: TRBV7-7; clone size: few; D gene: .; J gene: TRBJ2-1
CDR3 DNA: TGTGCCAGCAGCTTAGACGCGAGTCAGCCCCAGCATTTT; CDR3 protein: CASSLDASQPQHF; V gene: TRBV11-1; clone size: .; D gene: .; J gene: TRBJ1-5
CDR3 DNA: TGTGCCAGCAGGGAAAATCCTACAGGAGGGCGCTCCTACGAGCAGTACTTC; CDR3 protein: CASRENPTGGRSYEQYF; V gene: TRBV2; clone size: many; D gene: .; J gene: TRBJ2-7
CDR3 DNA: TGTGCCAGCAGCTCCAGACGGCCAGGGGAGGGTGAAAAACTGTTTTTT; CDR3 protein: CASSSRRPGEGEKLFF; V gene: TRBV11-2; clone size: few; D gene: .; J gene: TRBJ1-4
CDR3 DNA: TGTGCCAGCAGCCCTACACTGAACACTGAAGCTTTCTTT; CDR3 protein: CASSPTLNTEAFF; V gene: TRBV7-3; clone size: .; D gene: .; J gene: TRBJ1-1
CDR3 DNA: TGTGCCAGCAGCCTTACCGATGGGGTAACTGAAGCTTTCTTT; CDR3 protein: CASSLTDGVTEAFF; V gene: TRBV7-6; clone size: few; D gene: .; J gene: TRBJ1-1
CDR3 DNA: TGCAGCGTTGATGCTGGCTACACCTTC; CDR3 protein: CSVDAGYTF; V gene: TRBV29-1; clone size: few; D gene: .; J gene: TRBJ1-2
CDR3 DNA: TGTGCCAGCAGTTCCCCCGGGACAGGGATCGCAGATACGCAGTATTTT; CDR3 protein: CASSSPGTGIADTQYF; V gene: TRBV12-3/TRBV12-4; clone size: .; D gene: TRBD1; J gene: TRBJ2-3
CDR3 DNA: TGTGCCAGCAGTTCGGACGAGTATAGCAATCAGCCCCAGCATTTT; CDR3 protein: CASSSDEYSNQPQHF; V gene: TRBV28; clone size: .; D gene: .; J gene: TRBJ1-5
CDR3 DNA: TGTGCCAGCAACCTCCCAGGGGCTCATGAAGCTTTCTTT; CDR3 protein: CASNLPGAHEAFF; V gene: TRBV5-6; clone size: few; D gene: .; J gene: TRBJ1-1
CDR3 DNA: TGCGCCAGCAGTGAGTCGTCGACAGGGCTCTACGAGCAGTACTTC; CDR3 protein: CASSESSTGLYEQYF; V gene: TRBV10-2; clone size: few; D gene: TRBD1; J gene: TRBJ2-7
CDR3 DNA: TGTGCCTGGAGTGTAGGCAGGGGCGACACCATATATTTT; CDR3 protein: CAWSVGRGDTIYF; V gene: TRBV30; clone size: .; D gene: .; J gene: TRBJ1-3
CDR3 DNA: TGTGCCAGCAGCTTCCTGCGGGACAGGGCCCCTGAAGCTTTCTTT; CDR3 protein: CASSFLRDRAPEAFF; V gene: TRBV7-9; clone size: few; D gene: TRBD1; J gene: TRBJ1-1
CDR3 DNA: TGTGCCAGTAAACAGGGTTACAATGAGCAGTTCTTC; CDR3 protein: CASKQGYNEQFF; V gene: TRBV28; clone size: .; D gene: .; J gene: TRBJ2-1
CDR3 DNA: TGCAGTGTTCGGAGGAGTTCCTATAATTCACCCCTCCACTTT; CDR3 protein: CSVRRSSYNSPLHF; V gene: TRBV20-1; clone size: .; D gene: .; J gene: TRBJ1-6
CDR3 DNA: TGCAGTGCTAGTGGGGTAGGGACTCAGAACCAAGAGACCCAGTACTTC; CDR3 protein: CSASGVGTQNQETQYF; V gene: TRBV20-1; clone size: many; D gene: .; J gene: TRBJ2-5
CDR3 DNA: TGTGCCAGCAGCGTGACAGGGTTGGATTCACCCCTCCACTTT; CDR3 protein: CASSVTGLDSPLHF; V gene: TRBV9; clone size: .; D gene: TRBD1; J gene: TRBJ1-6
CDR3 DNA: TGTGCCAGCAGCCAAGATTACGGAGGAGGGGCAGATACGCAGTATTTT; CDR3 protein: CASSQDYGGGADTQYF; V gene: TRBV4-2; clone size: few; D gene: .; J gene: TRBJ2-3
CDR3 DNA: TGTGCCAGCCTAAGACAGGGATGGTCAGATACGCAGTATTTT; CDR3 protein: CASLRQGWSDTQYF; V gene: TRBV7-9; clone size: .; D gene: TRBD1; J gene: TRBJ2-3
CDR3 DNA: TGCAGCGTCCCCGACAGGGCCCAAGAGACCCAGTACTTC; CDR3 protein: CSVPDRAQETQYF; V gene: TRBV29-1; clone size: few; D gene: TRBD1; J gene: TRBJ2-5
CDR3 DNA: TGTGCCAGCAGCCTGGGACCCCGTTCCGGGGAGCTGTTTTTT; CDR3 protein: CASSLGPRSGELFF; V gene: TRBV9; clone size: few; D gene: .; J gene: TRBJ2-2
CDR3 DNA: TGTGCCAGCAGCTTGTTTAAGGGGAACACCGGGGAGCTGTTTTTT; CDR3 protein: CASSLFKGNTGELFF; V gene: TRBV5-5; clone size: few; D gene: .; J gene: TRBJ2-2
CDR3 DNA: TGTGCCAGCAATCCTGACAGGGGAAGCACAGATACGCAGTATTTT; CDR3 protein: CASNPDRGSTDTQYF; V gene: TRBV11-3; clone size: .; D gene: TRBD1; J gene: TRBJ2-3
CDR3 DNA: TGTGCCAGCTCACCGACTCCCCAGGGGCCTGGCACTGAAGCTTTCTTT; CDR3 protein: CASSPTPQGPGTEAFF; V gene: TRBV18; clone size: .; D gene: .; J gene: TRBJ1-1
CDR3 DNA: TGTGCCAGCAGCTGGGGACTAGCGGGATTCACCGGGGAGCTGTTTTTT; CDR3 protein: CASSWGLAGFTGELFF; V gene: TRBV7-9; clone size: many; D gene: TRBD2; J gene: TRBJ2-2
CDR3 DNA: TGTGCCAGCAGCTTCGACCTCACAGATACGCAGTATTTT; CDR3 protein: CASSFDLTDTQYF; V gene: TRBV7-9; clone size: .; D gene: .; J gene: TRBJ2-3
CDR3 DNA: TGCGCCAGCAGCCTGAGACAGGCCACAGATACGCAGTATTTT; CDR3 protein: CASSLRQATDTQYF; V gene: TRBV5-1; clone size: .; D gene: .; J gene: TRBJ2-3
CDR3 DNA: TGTGCCAGCAGCTCTGCTGTGAACACTGAAGCTTTCTTT; CDR3 protein: CASSSAVNTEAFF; V gene: TRBV13; clone size: .; D gene: .; J gene: TRBJ1-1
CDR3 DNA: TGTGCCAGCAGCCTCCTAGCGACAGATACGCAGTATTTT; CDR3 protein: CASSLLATDTQYF; V gene: TRBV3-1; clone size: few; D gene: .; J gene: TRBJ2-3
CDR3 DNA: TGCAGTGCTAGAGATGGGGGACTAGCGGGGACCAATGAGCAGTTCTTC; CDR3 protein: CSARDGGLAGTNEQFF; V gene: TRBV20-1; clone size: many; D gene: TRBD2; J gene: TRBJ2-1
CDR3 DNA: TGTGCCAGCAGCTTAACGGGGCGGGAAGCTTTCTTT; CDR3 protein: CASSLTGREAFF; V gene: TRBV7-3; clone size: few; D gene: .; J gene: TRBJ1-1
CDR3 DNA: TGTGCCAGCAGGACCGGATGGTCTAGAACTGGGGCCAACGTCCTGACTTTC; CDR3 protein: CASRTGWSRTGANVLTF; V gene: TRBV6-2/TRBV6-3; clone size: many; D gene: .; J gene: TRBJ2-6
CDR3 DNA: TGTGCCATCAGTGAGCAGGGGGCGGCAAACTATGGCTACACCTTC; CDR3 protein: CAISEQGAANYGYTF; V gene: TRBV10-3; clone size: .; D gene: TRBD1; J gene: TRBJ1-2